This T cell receptor beta chain was identified in a study of T-cell memory formation after mild COVID-19. The study, taken as a whole, reports: Clones that got smaller from day 15 to 85 had even CD4/CD8, while clones growing later tipped toward CD4+.

Points on this clonotype: Antigen unknown.

Constant-segment primers served in 5'RACE that generated TCR alpha and TCR beta cDNA libraries bearing sample barcodes and UMIs. TCRdb re-derived calls from the 5' RACE reads in MiXCR, one entry per CDR3 protein. The repertoire has 350,000 to 400,000 distinct CDR3 sequences, 20% to 25% of them found once; the top ten carry approximately 13%. The germline V and J ends were trimmed by 3 bases and 4 bases, with 11 bases remaining between them. Germline CDR1 and CDR2: SEHNR and FQNEAQ (reference sequence). This CDR3 is 14 amino acids long. The sequence came from an adult woman who had mild COVID-19 (a few samples of this study predate the infection). Cell type and time point are not known. The source material was PBMCs or a T cell subset sorted from them (not recorded which). The V gene is TRBV7-9, the J gene TRBJ2-3, with a weak D call TRBD1 (6 bases). CDR3 in DNA: TGTGCCAGCAGCTTGTCCGAGGGGGCAGATACGCAGTATTTT. Translation: CASSLSEGADTQYF.